This entry describes one T cell receptor beta chain. The sample belongs to a study of T cell responses to AZD1222 COVID-19 vaccine. Profiling relied on immunoSEQ multiplex PCR, and the TCRdb table lists in-frame clones only, not all of them. The sample records approximately 150,000 clones, 90% to 95% being singletons. The sample was peripheral blood, taken 28 days after the second AZD1222 dose. The TCR sequence derives from an adult who received the AZD1222 COVID-19 vaccine.

The CDR3 is CASSPPIRSGNTIYF. The CDR3 bases are TGTGCCAGCTCACCACCGATCAGGTCTGGAAACACCATATATTTT. The chain couples TRBV18 to TRBJ1-3; the D is unclear. Trimming took 0 bases from V and 1 from J, leaving 7 bases between them. The CDR3 is 15 amino acids. Germline assignment: CDR1 KGHSH and CDR2 LQKENI.